The 2 T cell receptor beta chains below all came from one sample that was sequenced in a study of T-cell memory formation after mild COVID-19. TCRdb processed the 5' RACE reads anew with MiXCR; each CDR3 protein has one entry. This table holds more than 400,000 distinct CDR3 sequences, roughly 18% found once. Sequences were obtained from PBMCs or a T cell subset sorted from them (not recorded which). These TCRs come from an adult woman who had mild COVID-19 (a few samples of this study predate the infection). Cell type and time point are not known.

The chain is built from TRBV18 and TRBJ1-1; 9 bases map to TRBD1. CDR3 length: 15 amino acids. Looked up from germline, CDR1 is KGHSH and CDR2 is LQKENI. With 5 bases clipped from V and 1 base from J, the junction kept 5 bases outside the gene matches. CDR3 bases: TGTGCCAGCTCAGGGGACAGGGTACCGAACACTGAAGCTTTCTTT. Protein product: CASSGDRVPNTEAFF.

V and J are TRBV7-2 and TRBJ2-3; TRBD2 aligns across 11 bases. The CDR3 loop spans 18 amino acids. The junction had 13 bases not matched to a gene; V was cut back by 3 bases and J by 5 bases. Germline-derived CDR1 and CDR2 are SGHTA and FQGNSA. The CDR3: CASSFGRNSGRVGDTQYF. In nucleotides, the CDR3 is TGTGCCAGCAGCTTTGGTAGAAATAGCGGGAGGGTAGGAGATACGCAGTATTTT. Full variable domain (rest looked up from reference TRBV7-2 and TRBJ2-3): GAGVSQSPSNKVTEKGKDVELRCDPISGHTALYWYRQSLGQGLEFLIYFQGNSAPDKSGLPSDRFSAERTGGSVSTLTIQRTQQEDSAVYLCASSFGRNSGRVGDTQYFGPGTRLTVL.